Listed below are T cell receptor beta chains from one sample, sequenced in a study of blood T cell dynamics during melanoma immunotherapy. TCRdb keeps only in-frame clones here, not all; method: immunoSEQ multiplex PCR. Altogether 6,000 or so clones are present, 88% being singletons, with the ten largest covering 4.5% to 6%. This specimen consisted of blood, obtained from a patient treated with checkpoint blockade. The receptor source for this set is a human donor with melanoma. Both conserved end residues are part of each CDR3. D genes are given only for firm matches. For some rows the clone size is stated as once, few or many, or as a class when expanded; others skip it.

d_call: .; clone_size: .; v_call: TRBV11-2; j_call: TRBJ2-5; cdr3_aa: CASSPTRQETQYF; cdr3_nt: TGTGCCAGCAGCCCGACCCGACAAGAGACCCAGTACTTC
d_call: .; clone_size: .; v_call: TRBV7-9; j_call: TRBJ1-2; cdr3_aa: CASSPVGGHGYTF; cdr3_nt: TGTGCCAGCAGCCCGGTGGGAGGTCATGGCTACACCTTC
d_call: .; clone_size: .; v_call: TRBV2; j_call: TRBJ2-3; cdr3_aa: CARMEGADTQYF; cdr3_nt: TGTGCACGAATGGAGGGGGCAGATACGCAGTATTTT
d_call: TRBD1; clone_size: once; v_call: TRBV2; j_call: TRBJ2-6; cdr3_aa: CASSEQTGGAGANVLTF; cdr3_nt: TGTGCCAGCAGTGAGCAGACAGGGGGCGCTGGGGCCAACGTCCTGACTTTC
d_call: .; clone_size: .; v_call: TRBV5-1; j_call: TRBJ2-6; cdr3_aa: CASSLVYREGANVLTF; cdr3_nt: TGCGCCAGCAGCTTGGTGTACAGAGAGGGGGCCAACGTCCTGACTTTC
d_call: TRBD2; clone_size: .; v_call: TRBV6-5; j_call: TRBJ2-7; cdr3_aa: CASSYSRTSDSGEQYF; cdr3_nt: TGTGCCAGCAGTTACTCGAGGACTAGCGATTCAGGCGAGCAGTACTTC
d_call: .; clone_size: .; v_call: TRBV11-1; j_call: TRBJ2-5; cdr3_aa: CASSSGGRETQYF; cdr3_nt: TGTGCCAGCAGTTCCGGGGGCCGGGAGACCCAGTACTTC
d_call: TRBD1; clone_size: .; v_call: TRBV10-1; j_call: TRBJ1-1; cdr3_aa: CASSESGTGGITEAFF; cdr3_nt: TGCGCCAGCAGTGAGTCTGGGACAGGGGGCATCACTGAAGCTTTCTTT
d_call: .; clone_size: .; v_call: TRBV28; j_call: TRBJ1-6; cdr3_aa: CASSPSQGENSPLHF; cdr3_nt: TGTGCCAGCAGTCCATCACAGGGCGAGAATTCACCCCTCCACTTT
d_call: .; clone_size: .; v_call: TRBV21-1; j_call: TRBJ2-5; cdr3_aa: CASSKEVGHEETQYF; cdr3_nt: TGTGCCAGCAGCAAAGAGGTAGGGCATGAAGAGACCCAGTACTTC
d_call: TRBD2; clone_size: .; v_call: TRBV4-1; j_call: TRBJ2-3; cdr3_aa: CASSQTPGLANTDTQYF; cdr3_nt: TGCGCCAGCAGCCAAACTCCGGGACTAGCGAACACAGATACGCAGTATTTT
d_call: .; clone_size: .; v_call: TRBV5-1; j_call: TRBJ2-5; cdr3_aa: CASSLGRWGLAETQYF; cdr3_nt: TGCGCCAGCAGCTTGGGTCGTTGGGGTCTGGCGGAGACCCAGTACTTC
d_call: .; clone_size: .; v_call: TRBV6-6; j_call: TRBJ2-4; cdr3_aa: CASSYFKRAPKNIQYF; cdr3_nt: TGTGCCAGCAGTTACTTCAAGAGGGCCCCCAAAAACATTCAGTACTTC
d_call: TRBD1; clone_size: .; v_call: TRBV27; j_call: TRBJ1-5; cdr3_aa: CASRKVTGGNQPQHF; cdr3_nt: TGTGCCAGCAGGAAGGTGACAGGGGGCAATCAGCCCCAGCATTTT
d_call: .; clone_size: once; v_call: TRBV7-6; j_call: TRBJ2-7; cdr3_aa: CASSPDQASSYEQYF; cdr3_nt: TGTGCCAGCAGTCCAGACCAGGCGAGCTCCTACGAGCAGTACTTC
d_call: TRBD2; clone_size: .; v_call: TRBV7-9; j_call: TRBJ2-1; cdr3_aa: CASSLSKTSGGRNEQFF; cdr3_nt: TGTGCCAGCAGCCTATCCAAGACTAGCGGGGGGCGGAATGAGCAGTTCTTC
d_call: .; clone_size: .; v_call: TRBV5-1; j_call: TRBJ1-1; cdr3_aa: CASSLGVSGDSDTEAFF; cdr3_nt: TGCGCCAGCAGCTTGGGGGTGTCAGGGGATAGTGACACTGAAGCTTTCTTT
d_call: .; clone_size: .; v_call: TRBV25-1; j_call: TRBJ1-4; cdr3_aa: CASRRQADEKLFF; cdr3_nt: TGTGCCAGCAGAAGACAGGCAGATGAAAAACTGTTTTTT
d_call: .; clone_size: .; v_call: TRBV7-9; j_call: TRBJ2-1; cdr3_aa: CASSSDLGDNEQFF; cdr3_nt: TGTGCCAGCAGCTCGGATTTGGGGGATAATGAGCAGTTCTTC
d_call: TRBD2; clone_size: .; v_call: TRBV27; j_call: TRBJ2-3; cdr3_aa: CASSLLAGTHTDTQYF; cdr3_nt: TGTGCCAGCAGTTTGTTAGCGGGGACTCACACAGATACGCAGTATTTT
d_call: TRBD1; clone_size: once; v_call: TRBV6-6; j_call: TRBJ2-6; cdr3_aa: CASSDIGGGGANVLTF; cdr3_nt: TGTGCCAGCAGCGACATAGGGGGCGGTGGGGCCAACGTCCTGACTTTC
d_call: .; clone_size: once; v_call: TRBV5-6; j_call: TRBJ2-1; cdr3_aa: CASSFFGRVNEQFF; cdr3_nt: TGTGCCAGCAGCTTCTTCGGCAGGGTCAATGAGCAGTTCTTC
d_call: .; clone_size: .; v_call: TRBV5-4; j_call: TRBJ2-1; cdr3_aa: CASSSDSIDNEQFF; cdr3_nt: TGTGCCAGCAGCTCGGACAGTATAGACAATGAGCAGTTCTTC
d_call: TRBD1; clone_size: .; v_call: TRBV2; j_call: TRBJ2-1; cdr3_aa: CASQDRVSYNEQFF; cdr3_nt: TGTGCCAGCCAGGACAGGGTTTCGTACAATGAGCAGTTCTTC
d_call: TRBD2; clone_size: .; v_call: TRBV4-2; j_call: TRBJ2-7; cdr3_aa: CASSLVGDPSGPAYEQYF; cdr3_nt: TGTGCCAGCAGCTTGGTCGGTGACCCTAGCGGGCCCGCCTACGAGCAGTACTTC
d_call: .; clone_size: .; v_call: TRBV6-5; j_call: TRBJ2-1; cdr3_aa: CASRKVDEQFF; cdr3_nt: TGTGCCAGCAGGAAGGTGGATGAGCAGTTCTTC
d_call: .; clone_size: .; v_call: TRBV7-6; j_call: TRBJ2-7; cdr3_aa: CASSPARFSYEQYF; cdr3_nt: TGTGCCAGCAGCCCTGCCAGGTTCTCCTACGAGCAGTACTTC
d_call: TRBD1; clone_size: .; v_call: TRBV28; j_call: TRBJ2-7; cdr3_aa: CASHGTAYEQYF; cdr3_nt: TGTGCCAGCCACGGGACAGCCTACGAGCAGTACTTC
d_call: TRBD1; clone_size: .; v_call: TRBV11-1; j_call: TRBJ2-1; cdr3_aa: CASSFSGTGVNEQFF; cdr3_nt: TGTGCCAGCAGCTTTTCCGGGACAGGGGTCAATGAGCAGTTCTTC
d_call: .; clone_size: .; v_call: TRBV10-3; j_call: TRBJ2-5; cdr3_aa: CAISEVDIQETQYF; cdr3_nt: TGTGCCATCAGTGAGGTGGACATACAAGAGACCCAGTACTTC
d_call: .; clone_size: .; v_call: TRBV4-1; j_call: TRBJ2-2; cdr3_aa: CASSQASGFPSTGELFF; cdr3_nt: TGCGCCAGCAGCCAAGCCTCAGGCTTCCCATCCACCGGGGAGCTGTTTTTT
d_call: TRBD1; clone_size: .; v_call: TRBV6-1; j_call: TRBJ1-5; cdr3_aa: CASRVGQGSNQPQHF; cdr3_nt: TGTGCCAGCAGGGTTGGACAGGGAAGCAATCAGCCCCAGCATTTT
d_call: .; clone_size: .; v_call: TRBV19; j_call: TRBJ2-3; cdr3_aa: CASSIVGGSDTQYF; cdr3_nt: TGTGCCAGTAGTATAGTTGGGGGGTCAGATACGCAGTATTTT
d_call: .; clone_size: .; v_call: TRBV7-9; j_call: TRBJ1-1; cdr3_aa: CASSLASGARTEAFF; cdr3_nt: TGTGCCAGCAGCTTAGCCTCAGGGGCGCGCACTGAAGCTTTCTTT
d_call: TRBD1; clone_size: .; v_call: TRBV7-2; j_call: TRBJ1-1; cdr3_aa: CASSLQGADTEAFF; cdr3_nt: TGTGCCAGCAGCTTACAGGGGGCTGACACTGAAGCTTTCTTT
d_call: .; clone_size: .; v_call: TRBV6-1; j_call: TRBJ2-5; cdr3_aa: CASSEAVETQYF; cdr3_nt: TGTGCCAGCAGTGAAGCGGTGGAGACCCAGTACTTC
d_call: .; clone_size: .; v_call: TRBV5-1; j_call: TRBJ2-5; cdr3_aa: CASSLQGWDETQYF; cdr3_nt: TGCGCCAGCAGCTTACAGGGATGGGACGAGACCCAGTACTTC
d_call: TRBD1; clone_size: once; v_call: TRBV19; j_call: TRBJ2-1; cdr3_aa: CASSLWTGPYNEQFF; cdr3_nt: TGTGCCAGTAGTCTATGGACAGGGCCCTACAATGAGCAGTTCTTC
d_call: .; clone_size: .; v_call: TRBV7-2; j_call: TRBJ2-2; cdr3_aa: CASSVSFSPSWVDTGELFF; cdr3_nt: TGTGCCAGCAGCGTTTCCTTTTCCCCCTCGTGGGTGGACACCGGGGAGCTGTTTTTT
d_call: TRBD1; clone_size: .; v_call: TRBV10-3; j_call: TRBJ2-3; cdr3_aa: CAIRLGTATSTDTQYF; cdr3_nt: TGTGCCATCAGACTCGGGACAGCTACTAGCACAGATACGCAGTATTTT
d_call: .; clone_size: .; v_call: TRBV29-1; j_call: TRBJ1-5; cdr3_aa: CSVGGGGTNQPQHF; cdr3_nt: TGCAGCGTTGGAGGGGGGGGTACCAATCAGCCCCAGCATTTT
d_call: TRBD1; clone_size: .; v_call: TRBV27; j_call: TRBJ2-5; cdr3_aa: CASSSRQGGTQYF; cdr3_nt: TGTGCCAGCAGTTCCCGACAGGGCGGGACCCAGTACTTC
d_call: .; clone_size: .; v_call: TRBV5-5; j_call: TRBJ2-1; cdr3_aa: CASSLAVDEQFF; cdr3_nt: TGTGCCAGCAGCTTGGCAGTAGATGAGCAGTTCTTC
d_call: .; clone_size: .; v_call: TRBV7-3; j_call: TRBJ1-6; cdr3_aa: CASSPRLNSPLHF; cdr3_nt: TGTGCCAGCAGCCCCCGACTTAATTCACCCCTCCACTTT
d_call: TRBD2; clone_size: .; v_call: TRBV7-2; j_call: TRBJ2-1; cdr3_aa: CASSLYAGGYNEQFF; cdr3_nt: TGTGCCAGCAGCCTCTACGCGGGGGGCTACAATGAGCAGTTCTTC